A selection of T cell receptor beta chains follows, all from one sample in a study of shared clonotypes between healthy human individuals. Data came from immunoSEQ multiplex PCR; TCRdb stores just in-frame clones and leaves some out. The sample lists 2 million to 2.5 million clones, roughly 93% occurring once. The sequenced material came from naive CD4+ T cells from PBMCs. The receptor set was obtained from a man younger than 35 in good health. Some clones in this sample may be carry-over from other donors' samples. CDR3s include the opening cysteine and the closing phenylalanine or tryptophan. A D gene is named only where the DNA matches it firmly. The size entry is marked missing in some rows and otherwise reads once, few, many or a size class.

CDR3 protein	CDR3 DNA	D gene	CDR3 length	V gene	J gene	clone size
CASSETDGGSPLHF	TGTGCCAGCAGTGAAACGGATGGGGGATCACCCCTCCACTTT	NA	14	TRBV2	TRBJ1-6	NA
CASSAGTTNTGELFF	TGTGCCAGCAGCGCCGGGACAACGAACACCGGGGAGCTGTTTTTT	NA	15	TRBV6-1	TRBJ2-2	NA
CASRRTGRSGNTIYF	TGTGCCAGCAGGCGGACGGGGAGGTCTGGAAACACCATATATTTT	NA	15	TRBV14	TRBJ1-3	NA
CASSLDSNPYNEQFF	TGCGCCAGCAGCTTGGACTCCAATCCCTACAATGAGCAGTTCTTC	NA	15	TRBV5-1	TRBJ2-1	once
CASSLGRGEQYF	TGTGCCAGCAGCTTAGGCAGGGGCGAGCAGTACTTC	NA	12	TRBV7-3	TRBJ2-7	NA
CASSLTGAGTEAFF	TGTGCCAGCAGCCTGACGGGGGCGGGCACTGAAGCTTTCTTT	NA	14	TRBV11-3	TRBJ1-1	NA
CAWDRLAKNIQYF	TGTGCCTGGGACCGACTAGCCAAAAACATTCAGTACTTC	NA	13	TRBV30	TRBJ2-4	NA
CASSPLATNYGYTF	TGTGCCAGCAGCCCCCTTGCGACTAACTATGGCTACACCTTC	NA	14	TRBV5-4	TRBJ1-2	NA
CASSPGASGTYNEQFF	TGTGCCAGCAGCCCGGGGGCTAGCGGGACGTACAATGAGCAGTTCTTC	TRBD2	16	TRBV9	TRBJ2-1	once
CASTMGTGAYEQYF	TGTGCCAGCACCATGGGGACAGGGGCCTACGAGCAGTACTTC	TRBD1	14	TRBV2	TRBJ2-7	NA
CASSLDRNEQFF	TGTGCCAGCAGCTTAGATCGCAATGAGCAGTTCTTC	NA	12	TRBV7-2	TRBJ2-1	NA
CASSRRGQAGEKLFF	TGTGCCAGCAGTCGACGGGGGCAGGCGGGTGAAAAACTGTTTTTT	NA	15	TRBV28	TRBJ1-4	once
CASSYSRSGTEAFF	TGTGCCAGCAGTTACTCGAGGTCTGGCACTGAAGCTTTCTTT	NA	14	TRBV6-6	TRBJ1-1	NA
CASTVAGGRTDTQYF	TGTGCCAGCACAGTAGCGGGAGGGCGCACAGATACGCAGTATTTT	TRBD2	15	TRBV6-6	TRBJ2-3	NA
CASSLAGRGEDTQYF	TGTGCCAGCAGCTTGGCCGGCCGGGGGGAAGATACGCAGTATTTT	TRBD2	15	TRBV5-5	TRBJ2-3	NA
CASSLGLGRDTEAFF	TGTGCCAGCAGCTTAGGCCTGGGCAGGGACACTGAAGCTTTCTTT	NA	15	TRBV7-2	TRBJ1-1	NA
CASSASSGVGDTQYF	TGTGCCAGCAGCGCGTCTAGCGGCGTGGGGGATACGCAGTATTTT	TRBD2	15	TRBV9	TRBJ2-3	NA
CAWTPPPSNNIQYF	TGTGCCTGGACCCCTCCCCCTAGTAATAACATTCAGTACTTC	NA	14	TRBV30	TRBJ2-4	once
CASSLAQTFTDTQYF	TGTGCCAGCAGCTTGGCGCAGACTTTCACAGATACGCAGTATTTT	NA	15	TRBV5-8	TRBJ2-3	NA
CASRPQGPYNSPLHF	TGTGCCAGCAGACCACAGGGGCCTTATAATTCACCCCTCCACTTT	TRBD1	15	TRBV27	TRBJ1-6	NA
CAGQGDGTNEKLFF	TGTGCCGGACAGGGTGATGGGACTAATGAAAAACTGTTTTTT	TRBD1	14	TRBV28	TRBJ1-4	once
CASSKGFHNQSPGYTF	TGTGCCAGTAGTAAGGGATTCCATAATCAGTCCCCTGGCTACACCTTC	NA	16	TRBV19	TRBJ1-2	NA
CASKLGSGAEKLFF	TGTGCCAGCAAACTAGGGTCGGGGGCCGAAAAACTGTTTTTT	NA	14	TRBV6-1	TRBJ1-4	NA
CASSLGQAYNEQFF	TGTGCCAGCAGCTTAGGGCAGGCCTACAATGAGCAGTTCTTC	NA	14	TRBV7-9	TRBJ2-1	few
CASSRDNGTSGRSMLNQETQYF	TGCGCCAGCAGCCGAGACAATGGGACTAGCGGGAGGAGCATGTTAAACCAAGAGACCCAGTACTTC	TRBD2	22	TRBV5-1	TRBJ2-5	few
CASSMMGGYGYTF	TGTGCCAGTAGTATGATGGGGGGCTATGGCTACACCTTC	NA	13	TRBV19	TRBJ1-2	NA
CASSITVYNEQFF	TGTGCCAGCAGTATAACAGTCTACAATGAGCAGTTCTTC	NA	13	TRBV27	TRBJ2-1	NA
CARSLKQGAYEQYF	TGTGCCAGAAGCTTGAAACAGGGGGCCTACGAGCAGTACTTC	TRBD1	14	TRBV5-3	TRBJ2-7	NA
CASSKAPVGDLRSGNTIYF	TGTGCCAGCAGCAAGGCACCCGTAGGCGACCTCCGCTCTGGAAACACCATATATTTT	NA	19	TRBV7-9	TRBJ1-3	NA
CASSVGGLAGHNEQFF	TGTGCCAGCAGCGTAGGGGGACTAGCGGGACACAATGAGCAGTTCTTC	TRBD2	16	TRBV9	TRBJ2-1	NA
CASRTLRDRGNTGELFF	TGTGCCAGCAGGACTTTAAGGGACAGGGGGAACACCGGGGAGCTGTTTTTT	TRBD1	17	TRBV11-2	TRBJ2-2	NA